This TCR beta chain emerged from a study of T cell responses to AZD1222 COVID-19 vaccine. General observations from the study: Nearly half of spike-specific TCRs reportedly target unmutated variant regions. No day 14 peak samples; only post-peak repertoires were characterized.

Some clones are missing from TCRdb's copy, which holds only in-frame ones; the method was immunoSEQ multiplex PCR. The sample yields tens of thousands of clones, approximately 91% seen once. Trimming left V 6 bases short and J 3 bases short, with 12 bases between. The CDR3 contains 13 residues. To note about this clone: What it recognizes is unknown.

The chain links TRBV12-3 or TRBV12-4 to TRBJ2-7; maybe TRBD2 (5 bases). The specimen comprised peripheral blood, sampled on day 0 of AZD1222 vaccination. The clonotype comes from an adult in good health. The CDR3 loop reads CASSHGEGYEQYF. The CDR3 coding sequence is TGTGCCAGCAGCCATGGCGAGGGCTACGAGCAGTACTTC.